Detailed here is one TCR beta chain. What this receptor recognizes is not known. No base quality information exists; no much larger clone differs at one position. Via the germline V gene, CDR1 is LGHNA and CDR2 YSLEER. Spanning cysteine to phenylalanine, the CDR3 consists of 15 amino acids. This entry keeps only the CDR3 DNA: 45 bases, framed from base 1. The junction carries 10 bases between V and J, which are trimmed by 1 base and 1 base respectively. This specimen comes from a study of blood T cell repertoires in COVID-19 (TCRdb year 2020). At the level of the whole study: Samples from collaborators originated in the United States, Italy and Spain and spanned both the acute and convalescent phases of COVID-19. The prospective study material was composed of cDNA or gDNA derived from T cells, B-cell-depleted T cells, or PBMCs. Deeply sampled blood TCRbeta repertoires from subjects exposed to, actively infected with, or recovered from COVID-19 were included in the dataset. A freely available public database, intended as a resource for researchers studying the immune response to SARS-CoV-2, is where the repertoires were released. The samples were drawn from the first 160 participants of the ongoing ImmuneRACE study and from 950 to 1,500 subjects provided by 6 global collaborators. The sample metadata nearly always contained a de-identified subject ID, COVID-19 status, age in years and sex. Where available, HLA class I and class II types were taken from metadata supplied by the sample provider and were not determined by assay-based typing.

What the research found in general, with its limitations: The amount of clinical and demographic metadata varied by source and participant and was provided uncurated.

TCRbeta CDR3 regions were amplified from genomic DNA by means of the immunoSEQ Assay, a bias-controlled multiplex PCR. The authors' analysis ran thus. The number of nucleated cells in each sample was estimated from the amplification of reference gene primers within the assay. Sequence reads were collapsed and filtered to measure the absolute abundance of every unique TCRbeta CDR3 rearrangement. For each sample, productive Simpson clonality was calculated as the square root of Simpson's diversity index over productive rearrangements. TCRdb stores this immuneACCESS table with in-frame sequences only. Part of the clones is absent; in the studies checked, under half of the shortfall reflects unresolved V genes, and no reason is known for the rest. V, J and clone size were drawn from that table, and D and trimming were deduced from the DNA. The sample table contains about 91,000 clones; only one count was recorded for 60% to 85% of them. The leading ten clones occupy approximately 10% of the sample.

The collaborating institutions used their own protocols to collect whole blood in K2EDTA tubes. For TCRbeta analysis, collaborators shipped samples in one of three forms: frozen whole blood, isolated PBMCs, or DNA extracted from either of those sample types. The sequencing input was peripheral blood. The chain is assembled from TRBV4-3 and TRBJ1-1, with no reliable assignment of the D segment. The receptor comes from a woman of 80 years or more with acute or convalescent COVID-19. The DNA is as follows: TGCGCCAGCAGCCAAGGCGGACTCCCGAACACTGAAGCTTTCTTT. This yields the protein CASSQGGLPNTEAFF.